One and the same sample provided the 21 T cell receptor beta chains below, sequenced in a study of T cell responses to AZD1222 COVID-19 vaccine. Sequencing used immunoSEQ multiplex PCR; TCRdb keeps in-frame clones, though not all of them. The data show about 140,000 clones, 93% seen once. Here the sequenced sample was peripheral blood, taken after recovery from COVID-19. These receptors were collected from an adult who had recovered from COVID-19.

The J gene is TRBJ2-7, the V gene TRBV7-9; 8 bases match TRBD1. Germline V gene sequence: CDR1 SEHNR, CDR2 FQNEAQ (reference sequence). Trimming removed 3 bases from V and 2 bases from J; junction bases left unmatched: 6. The CDR3 spans 15 residues. The CDR3 spells CASSFGQGEPYEQYF. The CDR3, as DNA: TGTGCCAGCAGCTTCGGACAGGGCGAGCCCTACGAGCAGTACTTC.

This clone came up a few times. This sequence joins TRBV6-5 and TRBJ1-1; 9 nucleotides agree with TRBD1. This CDR3 has 15 amino acids. With V trimmed by 7 bases and J by 2 bases, 8 bases remained unmatched. CDR1 is MNHEY and CDR2 is SVGAGI in the germline V gene. CDR3 sequence (DNA): TGTGCCAGCACGCGACGGGGACAGGGAAACACTGAAGCTTTCTTT. Translating it yields CASTRRGQGNTEAFF.

This sequence joins TRBV7-9 and TRBJ1-5; D is perhaps TRBD1 (5 bases). Trimming took off 1 base at V and 3 bases at J, with 10 bases between the two ends. The CDR3 covers 15 residues. CDR1 SEHNR and CDR2 FQNEAQ come from the germline V gene (reference sequence). The CDR3 nucleotides read TGTGCCAGCAGCTTAGGGGGACCTCTCAATCAGCCCCAGCATTTT. Protein sequence: CASSLGGPLNQPQHF.

The J gene is TRBJ2-6, the V gene TRBV9; D gene unclear. Trimming removed 5 bases at V and 3 bases at J, with 6 bases between. CDR3 length equals 13 residues. CDR1 SGDLS and CDR2 YYNGEE come from the germline V gene. CDR3 DNA: TGTGCCAGCAGACCTGGTGGGGCCAACGTCCTGACTTTC. Protein: CASRPGGANVLTF.

The J gene is TRBJ1-1, the V gene TRBV27; D not resolved. This CDR3 has 11 residues. Trimming shortened V by 11 bases and J by 1 base, and 8 bases separated the two germline ends. Germline CDR1 and CDR2: MNHEY and SMNVEV (reference sequence). The CDR3 nucleotides are TGTGCCGTGGAGACGAACACTGAAGCTTTCTTT. Protein product: CAVETNTEAFF.

The chain has TRBV9 and TRBJ2-3; 10 nucleotides match TRBD2. CDR1 and CDR2 from the germline V gene are SGDLS and YYNGEE. The CDR3 consists of 16 residues. With 4 bases clipped from V and 0 bases from J, the junction kept 5 bases outside the gene matches. DNA of the CDR3: TGTGCCAGCAGCCCGAGCGGGAGGGCCAGCACAGATACGCAGTATTTT. It encodes CASSPSGRASTDTQYF.

This sequence joins TRBV24-1 and TRBJ2-7, with D possibly matching TRBD1 (6 bases). The germline V gene encodes CDR1 KGHDR and CDR2 SFDVKD. This CDR3 comprises 12 residues. The ends were cut back, 9 bases at V and 4 bases at J, with 12 bases in the middle. CDR3 amino acids: CATFDRTYEQYF. The CDR3 nucleotides are TGTGCCACCTTCGACAGGACTTACGAGCAGTACTTC.

CDR3 sequence reads: CASQTGGTDTQYF. The CDR3 nucleotides are TGTGCCAGCCAGACGGGAGGCACAGATACGCAGTATTTT. This rearrangement joins TRBV28 to TRBJ2-3; D may be TRBD2 (6 bases). The germline V gene has CDR1 MDHEN and CDR2 SYDVKM. The germline V and J ends were trimmed by 8 bases and 1 base, with 10 bases remaining between them. CDR3 length: 13 amino acids.

J is TRBJ1-3 and V is TRBV10-3; D remains unclear. Trimming took off 2 bases at V and 0 bases at J, with 5 bases between the two ends. Germline CDR1 and CDR2: ENHRY and SYGVKD. This CDR3 is built from 14 residues. CDR3 sequence (DNA): TGTGCCATCAGTGAGGTCAACTCTGGAAACACCATATATTTT. This encodes CAISEVNSGNTIYF.

V is TRBV30 and J is TRBJ1-2; D may be TRBD1 (5 bases). The CDR3 runs 16 residues. The V gene's germline CDR1 is GTSNPN and CDR2 SVGIG (reference sequence). Between the trimmed V and J ends, which lost 3 bases and 2 bases, there was a span of 19 bases. CDR3: CAWSPGRSPKNYGYTF. The CDR3 DNA sequence: TGTGCCTGGAGCCCGGGACGGAGTCCTAAGAACTATGGCTACACCTTC. The full variable domain, its missing parts supplied by reference TRBV30 and TRBJ1-2, is SQTIHQWPATLVQPVGSPLSLECTVEGTSNPNLYWYRQAAGRGLQLLFYSVGIGQISSEVPQNLSASRPQDRQFILSSKKLLLSDSGFYLCAWSPGRSPKNYGYTFGSGTRLTVV.

The chain carries TRBV27 and TRBJ2-7, with 9 bases lining up with TRBD1. Germline CDR1 is MNHEY and CDR2 is SMNVEV (reference sequence). V shed 5 bases and J 7 bases; nucleotides not matched to a gene: 9. The CDR3 has 14 residues. CDR3 nucleotide sequence: TGTGCCAGCAGTCCGGGACAGGGCACGGGTGAGCAGTACTTC. Protein product: CASSPGQGTGEQYF.

The CDR3 sequence: CASSLGGATTGNTIYF. In nucleotides, the CDR3 is TGTGCCAGCAGCTTGGGGGGGGCGACTACCGGAAACACCATATATTTT. This rearrangement joins TRBV5-4 to TRBJ1-3; tentative D call: TRBD1 (6 bases). V gave up 0 bases and J gave up 4 bases, with 14 bases separating them. Germline CDR1 reads SGHNT; CDR2 reads YYREEE (reference sequence). The CDR3 spans 16 residues.

This rearrangement joins TRBV9 to TRBJ2-2, with D possibly matching TRBD1 (5 bases). The CDR3 has 16 residues. The V end was cut by 4 bases, the J end by 3 bases, with 16 bases between. Germline CDR1 is SGDLS and CDR2 is YYNGEE. CDR3 amino acids: CASSPTGQGDTGELFF. CDR3 in DNA: TGTGCCAGCAGCCCCACCGGCCAAGGGGACACCGGGGAGCTGTTTTTT.

The V and J genes are TRBV6-5 and TRBJ2-1, with D possibly called TRBD1 or TRBD2 (5 bases each). V was clipped by 6 bases and J by 4 bases, with 10 bases between them. The germline gives CDR1 MNHEY, CDR2 SVGAGI. This CDR3 contains 13 residues. CDR3 bases: TGTGCCAGCAGGAGGGGCAGGTACAATGAGCAGTTCTTC. Amino acids: CASRRGRYNEQFF.

As for this clone: One junction end does not reproduce the germline sequence, and a read error may be involved. Other nucleotide sequences from this sample produce the same CDR3. The chain employs TRBV29-1 and TRBJ1-3, with D perhaps TRBD1 (6 bases). Germline lookup yields CDR1 SQVTM and CDR2 ANQGSEA. CDR3 length: 13 residues. The CDR3 bases are TGCAGCGCTGTGACAGGCTCTGGAAACACTATATATTTT. As protein: CSAVTGSGNTIYF.

The chain has TRBV2 and TRBJ2-1; D gene unclear. The CDR3 consists of 13 residues. Germline V gene lookup returns CDR1 SNHLY and CDR2 FYNNEI. Trimming took 5 bases from V and 0 from J, leaving 5 bases between them. The CDR3 protein is CASSLSSYNEQFF. The CDR3 nucleotides are TGTGCCAGCAGTCTAAGCTCCTACAATGAGCAGTTCTTC.

The V and J genes are TRBV7-6 and TRBJ2-1; D call uncertain. CDR3 size: 13 residues. Germline V gene lookup returns CDR1 SGHVS and CDR2 FNYEAQ. Trimming removed 5 bases from V and 1 base from J, with 6 bases in between. This CDR3 is CASSHVSYNEQFF. DNA for the CDR3: TGTGCCAGCAGCCACGTTTCCTACAATGAGCAGTTCTTC.

The J gene is TRBJ2-7, the V gene TRBV28; no reliable D call. Trimming left V 7 bases short and J 1 base short, with 8 bases between. The length of the CDR3 is 12 residues. The germline CDR1 and CDR2 sequences are MDHEN and SYDVKM. In DNA, the CDR3 is TGTGCCAGCAAGCGTAGATCCTACGAGCAGTACTTC. It is translated as CASKRRSYEQYF.

This clone showed up just once. V and J are TRBV5-1 and TRBJ1-2, with D perhaps TRBD1 (6 bases). Germline CDR1 is SGHRS and CDR2 is YFSETQ. The length of the CDR3 is 15 residues. Trimming pared 6 bases from V and 6 bases from J, leaving 21 bases between. The CDR3 sequence: CASTQAGGANNGYTF. CDR3 DNA: TGCGCCAGCACCCAGGCGGGGGGCGCTAATAATGGCTACACCTTC.

The gene calls are TRBV5-5 and TRBJ2-1; 7 bases are shared with TRBD1. The CDR3 extends over 15 amino acids. J lost 4 bases, V lost 0 bases, and 4 bases had no gene match. The germline gives CDR1 SGHKS, CDR2 YYEKEE (reference sequence). CDR3 amino acids: CASSLDGTAYNEQFF. CDR3 DNA: TGTGCCAGCAGCTTGGACGGGACAGCGTACAATGAGCAGTTCTTC.

This rearrangement joins TRBV7-9 to TRBJ2-1; 10 bases align to TRBD2. Looked up from germline, CDR1 is SEHNR and CDR2 is FQNEAQ (reference sequence). The CDR3 spans 17 residues. J lost 6 bases, V lost 5 bases, and 13 bases had no gene match. CDR3 loop: CASSPPSGLAGGNEQFF. The CDR3 nucleotides are TGTGCCAGCAGCCCTCCGAGTGGATTAGCGGGAGGCAATGAGCAGTTCTTC.